The subject of this entry is one T cell receptor (beta chain). The antigen is not known. TCRdb independently ran MiXCR on the 5' RACE reads; one entry per CDR3 protein. The sample carries roughly 240,000 distinct CDR3 sequences, 6.5% to 9% recorded once. These data originate in a study of identical twins. Study-level results: There was more out-of-frame TCR alpha sharing in monozygotic twins than models estimated.

This CDR3 is built from 14 residues. Trimming took off 8 bases at V and 2 bases at J, with 14 bases between the two ends. Germline CDR1 and CDR2: LGHDT and YNNKEL (reference sequence). This sample also belongs to another study, concerning yellow fever vaccine responses in identical twins.

Sequenced material: CD8+ T cells sorted from blood. The sequence was obtained from a woman between 18 and 29 years old in good health. The chain employs TRBV3-1 and TRBJ2-3, with a tentative D call TRBD2 (6 bases). This CDR3 is CASWAGRYTDTQYF. DNA for the CDR3: TGTGCCAGCTGGGCGGGGCGCTACACAGATACGCAGTATTTT.